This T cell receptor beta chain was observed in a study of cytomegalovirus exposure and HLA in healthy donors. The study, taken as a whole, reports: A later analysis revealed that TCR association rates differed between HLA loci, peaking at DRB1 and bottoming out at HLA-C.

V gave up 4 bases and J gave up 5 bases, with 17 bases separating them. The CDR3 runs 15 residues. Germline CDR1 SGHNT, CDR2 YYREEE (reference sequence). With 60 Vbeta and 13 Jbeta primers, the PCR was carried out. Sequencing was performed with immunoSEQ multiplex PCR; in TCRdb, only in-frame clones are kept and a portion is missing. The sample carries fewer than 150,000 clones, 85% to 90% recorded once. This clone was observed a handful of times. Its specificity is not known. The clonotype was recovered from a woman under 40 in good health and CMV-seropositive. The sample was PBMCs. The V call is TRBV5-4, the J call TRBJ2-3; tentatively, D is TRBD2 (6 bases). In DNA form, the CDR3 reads TGTGCCAGCAGCAGAGGCTCTAGCGCGGAAGATACGCAGTATTTT. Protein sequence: CASSRGSSAEDTQYF.